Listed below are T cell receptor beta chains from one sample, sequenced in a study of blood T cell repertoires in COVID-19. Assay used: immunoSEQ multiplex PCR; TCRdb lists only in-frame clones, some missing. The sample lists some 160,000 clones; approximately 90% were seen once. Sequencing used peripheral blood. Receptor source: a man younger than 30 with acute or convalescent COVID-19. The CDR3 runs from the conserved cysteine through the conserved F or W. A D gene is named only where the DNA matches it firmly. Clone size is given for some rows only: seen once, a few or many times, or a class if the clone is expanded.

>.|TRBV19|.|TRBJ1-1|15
CASSASGTPNTEAFF
TGTGCCAGTAGTGCCTCCGGGACACCGAACACTGAAGCTTTCTTT
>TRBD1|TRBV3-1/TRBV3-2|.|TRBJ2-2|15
CASSQGTGGIGELFF
TGTGCCAGCAGCCAAGGGACAGGGGGAATCGGGGAGCTGTTTTTT
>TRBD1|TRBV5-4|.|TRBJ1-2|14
CASSLGQGARGYTF
TGTGCCAGCAGCTTGGGACAGGGGGCAAGAGGCTACACCTTC
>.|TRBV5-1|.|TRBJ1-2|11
CASSKIYGYTF
TGCGCCAGCAGTAAAATCTATGGCTACACCTTC
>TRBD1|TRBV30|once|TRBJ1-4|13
CASPSGTDEKLFF
TGTGCCTCTCCCTCCGGGACAGATGAAAAACTGTTTTTT
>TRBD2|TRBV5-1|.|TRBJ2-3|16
CASSPGTSGYTDTQYF
TGCGCCAGCAGCCCGGGGACTAGCGGCTACACAGATACGCAGTATTTT
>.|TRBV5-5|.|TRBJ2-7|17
CASSLNAGPLPTYEQYF
TGTGCCAGCAGCTTGAATGCAGGGCCTCTACCAACCTACGAGCAGTACTTC
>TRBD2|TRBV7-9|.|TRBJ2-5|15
CASSFTSGVQETQYF
TGTGCCAGCAGCTTTACTAGCGGCGTTCAAGAGACCCAGTACTTC
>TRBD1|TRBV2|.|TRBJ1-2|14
CASSDRQGAHGYTF
TGTGCCAGCAGTGACCGACAGGGGGCTCATGGCTACACCTTC
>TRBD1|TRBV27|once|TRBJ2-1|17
CASSPVFSGQLYNEQFF
TGTGCCAGCAGCCCAGTTTTTTCGGGACAGCTCTACAATGAGCAGTTCTTC
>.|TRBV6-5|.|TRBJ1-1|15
CASSSLGARAAEAFF
TGTGCCAGCAGTTCCCTGGGGGCAAGGGCCGCTGAAGCTTTCTTT
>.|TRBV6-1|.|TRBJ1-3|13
CASSEGLGNTIYF
TGTGCCAGCAGTGAAGGACTGGGAAACACCATATATTTT
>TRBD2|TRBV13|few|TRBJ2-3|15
CASSLGTSGTDTQYF
TGTGCCAGCAGCTTGGGGACTAGCGGTACAGATACGCAGTATTTT
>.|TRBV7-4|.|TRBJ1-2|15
CASSFVSGPNYGYTF
TGTGCCAGCAGCTTTGTGTCAGGTCCTAACTATGGCTACACCTTC
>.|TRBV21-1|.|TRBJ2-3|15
CASSPRTPPPDTQYF
TGTGCCAGCAGCCCCCGGACTCCCCCGCCAGATACGCAGTATTTT
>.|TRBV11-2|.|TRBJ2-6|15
CASSSRSWTAPALTF
TGTGCCAGCAGCTCAAGATCCTGGACAGCGCCCGCCCTGACTTTC
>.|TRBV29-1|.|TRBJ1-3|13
CSVTGVGGNTIYF
TGCAGCGTGACGGGGGTAGGAGGAAACACCATATATTTT
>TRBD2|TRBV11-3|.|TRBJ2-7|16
CASSLGLAGVKCEQYF
TGTGCCAGCAGCTTAGGTCTAGCGGGAGTAAAGTGCGAGCAGTACTTC
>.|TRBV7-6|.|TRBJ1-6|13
CASSSRDTESLHF
TGTGCCAGCAGCTCCAGGGACACCGAGTCCCTCCACTTT
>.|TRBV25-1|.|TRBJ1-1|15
CASSELGGLNTEAFF
TGTGCCAGCAGTGAATTGGGGGGGTTGAACACTGAAGCTTTCTTT
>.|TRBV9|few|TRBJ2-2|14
CASTSPQNTGELFF
TGTGCCAGCACTAGTCCCCAGAACACCGGGGAGCTGTTTTTT
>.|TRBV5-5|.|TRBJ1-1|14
CASSLASGNTEAFF
TGTGCCAGCAGCTTGGCCTCCGGGAACACTGAAGCTTTCTTT
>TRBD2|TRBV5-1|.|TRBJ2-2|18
CASSTGLAGVTNTGELFF
TGCGCCAGCAGCACGGGACTAGCGGGAGTCACGAACACCGGGGAGCTGTTTTTT
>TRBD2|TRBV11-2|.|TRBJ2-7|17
CASSFSGGAGITYEQYF
TGTGCCAGCAGCTTCAGCGGGGGGGCAGGGATTACCTACGAGCAGTACTTC
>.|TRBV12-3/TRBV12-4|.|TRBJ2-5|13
CASSLWGPETQYF
TGTGCCAGCAGCCTATGGGGCCCAGAGACCCAGTACTTC
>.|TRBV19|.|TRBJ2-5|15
CASSISTGNRETQYF
TGTGCCAGTAGTATCAGCACAGGGAATAGAGAGACCCAGTACTTC
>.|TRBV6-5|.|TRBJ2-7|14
CASSPAGKGVEQYF
TGTGCCAGCAGCCCCGCCGGCAAGGGGGTCGAGCAGTACTTC
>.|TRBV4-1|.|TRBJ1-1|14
CASSQHGVNTEAFF
TGCGCCAGCAGCCAACACGGGGTGAACACTGAAGCTTTCTTT
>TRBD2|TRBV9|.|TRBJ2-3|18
CASSVEGSGGLYTDTQYF
TGTGCCAGCAGCGTAGAGGGGTCGGGGGGACTATACACAGATACGCAGTATTTT
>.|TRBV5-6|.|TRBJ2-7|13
CASSLTGFDEQYF
TGTGCCAGCAGCTTGACAGGGTTCGACGAGCAGTACTTC
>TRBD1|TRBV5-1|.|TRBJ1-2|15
CASSLAGQEWDGYTF
TGCGCCAGCAGCTTGGCCGGACAGGAATGGGATGGCTACACCTTC
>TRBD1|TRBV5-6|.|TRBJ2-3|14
CASKRDRGVDTQYF
TGTGCCAGCAAACGGGACAGGGGGGTGGATACGCAGTATTTT
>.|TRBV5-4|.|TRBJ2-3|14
CASSPEVGADTQYF
TGTGCCAGCAGCCCCGAGGTCGGGGCAGATACGCAGTATTTT
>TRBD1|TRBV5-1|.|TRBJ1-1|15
CASSPPGQADTEAFF
TGCGCCAGCAGCCCGCCGGGACAGGCAGACACTGAAGCTTTCTTT
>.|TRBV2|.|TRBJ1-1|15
CASIRGSGLLTEAFF
TGTGCCAGCATAAGGGGATCGGGACTTCTCACTGAAGCTTTCTTT
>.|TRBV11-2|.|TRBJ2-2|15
CASSRLDRATGELFF
TGTGCCAGCAGCCGACTAGACAGGGCCACCGGGGAGCTGTTTTTT
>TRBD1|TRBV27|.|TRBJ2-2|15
CASTPTGSHTGELFF
TGTGCCAGCACTCCGACAGGGTCTCACACCGGGGAGCTGTTTTTT
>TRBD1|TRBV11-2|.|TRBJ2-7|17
CASSLARTGWLPYEQYF
TGTGCCAGCAGCTTAGCCCGGACAGGGTGGTTACCTTACGAGCAGTACTTC
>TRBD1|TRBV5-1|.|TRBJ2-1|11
CASSWTGEQFF
TGCGCCAGCAGCTGGACAGGAGAGCAGTTCTTC
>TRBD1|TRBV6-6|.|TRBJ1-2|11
CASGTAYGYTF
TGTGCCAGCGGGACAGCCTATGGCTACACCTTC